What follows describes a single TCR beta chain. Its antigen is unidentified. An end of the junction differs from the germline gene, which may be a read error. The table came from immunoSEQ multiplex PCR; TCRdb's copy has only in-frame clones and leaves some out. Of some 130,000 clones in the sample, about 92% were seen once. The sample is drawn from a study of OX40 agonist ivuxolimab in advanced cancers. Study-wide background: Patients undergoing dose escalation presented with hepatocellular carcinoma, melanoma, renal cell or head and neck cancer. Enrollees could have had prior anti-PD-1, anti-PD-L1 or anti-CTLA-4 therapy, which around 40% had received. Study-level points and caveats: The study observed clonal expansion of CD4+ and CD8+ blood T cells by week 6 at 0.1 to 3.0 mg/kg.

Enrollment shut out patients with autoimmune disease history or systemic immunosuppression. The CDR3 runs 12 residues. CDR1 is SGHTA and CDR2 is FQGNSA in the germline V gene. The TCR was taken from an adult with an advanced solid tumor such as melanoma, head and neck, liver or kidney cancer. The source material was CD4+ or CD8+ T cells sorted from blood, sampled in a trial of the OX40 agonist ivuxolimab. This chain joins TRBV7-2 and TRBJ1-1; no clear D gene. The CDR3 coding sequence is TGCGCCAGCAGCCAAGTGGGGACTGAAGCTTTCTTT. Its translation is CASSQVGTEAFF.